This TCR beta chain was captured by sequencing in a study of T cells in Graves' hyperthyroidism and ophthalmopathy (dated by TCRdb to the late 2010s). General notes on the study: Peripheral blood samples were taken at the time of initial diagnosis, prior to any treatment. A discovery cohort of approximately 100 patients, 43 with Graves' ophthalmopathy and 57 with stable Graves' hyperthyroidism, was used to find distinguishing TCR V-J signatures. According to the paper, TCR Vbeta CDR3 sequencing was carried out on approximately 140 peripheral blood samples, which came from fewer than 50 ophthalmopathy, approximately 78 hyperthyroidism and about 17 progressor patients. In roughly six Graves' hyperthyroidism patients, the study also compared T-cell repertoires from thyroid tissue with T-cell repertoires from blood. For training and testing, the 100 or so patients in the discovery cohort were randomly divided in a 7:3 ratio. After sampling, hyperthyroidism patients received methimazole starting at 30 mg daily, and ophthalmopathy patients received high-dose intravenous methylprednisolone. Prospective prediction of ophthalmopathy was tested in an independent validation cohort consisting of 18 to 20 hyperthyroidism patients and approximately 16 patients who later progressed to ophthalmopathy.

Overall study outcomes, separate from this receptor: Most expanded thyroid clonotypes (frequency above 0.001) were also found in blood, which suggests that blood repertoires may mirror thyroid immune responses. A model built on a 13 V-J signature distinguished ophthalmopathy from stable hyperthyroidism, reaching approximately 89% sensitivity and under 84% specificity in cross-validation and 80%/75% in testing. No statistical method was used to set the sample size in advance, and investigators knew the group allocation. In validation, progression to ophthalmopathy was predicted by the model with about 70% sensitivity and 72.22% specificity, a median of roughly six months before onset.

About this clonotype: It lacks a known antigen. Base-call qualities are not available, and no considerably larger clone is one nucleotide away.

Amplification of TCR beta CDR3 regions was carried out from RNA transcripts. A first-round RT-PCR of the TCR CDR3 used the HTBI primer set with the Qiagen OneStep RT-PCR kit. The libraries were constructed in a second round of multiplex PCR and then size-selected and purified. Libraries were sequenced paired-end with 100 bp reads on an Illumina HiSeq2000. The published analysis was carried out like this. SOAPnuke was used to process the raw data, throwing out any read that contained adapters or uncalled bases, had a mean Phred below 15, or lacked an exact constant-primer or identifier match. COPE v1.2.5 was used to merge the high-quality paired reads, and each unique nucleotide sequence was defined as a clonotype. MiTCR v1.1 was used to align clonotypes to the IMGT TRBV, TRBD and TRBJ reference segments. The analysis was restricted to V-J combinations with a frequency above 0.0001, which together covered just over 99% of the repertoires. A TCS score was defined as the ratio between F50 (clonal expansion) and ExV (chaos), using BLOSUM62-based TCRdist between CDR3 peptides within each V-J. Welch's t-statistics and random forest reduced 450 to 600 V-J features to roughly 13, which were used in a naive Bayes classifier (R e1071). TCRdb passed the public sequencing reads through fastp at Q25 and MiXCR, retaining productive beta sequences. Rows merge per CDR3 protein into single entries with the most common DNA and genes. The authors' filters were not applied to this entry. The sample table holds around 300,000 distinct CDR3 sequences, of which roughly 22% were seen once. The top ten hold around 62% of the sample.

Ophthalmopathy patients had moderately to severely active disease, Clinical Activity Score of at least 3, NOSPECS grade of at least 4, and duration under 3 months. Any patient with an uncontrolled infection, another autoimmune disease, pregnancy or lactation was excluded. Clinical symptoms, serum thyroxine and TRAb, thyroid ultrasound, and orbital computed tomography formed the basis for the diagnoses. PBMCs were separated from 8 to 10 ml of fresh peripheral blood using Ficoll-Paque density gradient centrifugation. Trizol reagent was used to extract total RNA, and RNA quality was then checked on an Agilent 2100 Bioanalyzer. The germline ends are 11 bases apart after V is trimmed by 0 bases and J by 2 bases. Based on the germline V gene, the CDR1 and CDR2 sequences are SGHRS and YFSETQ. Its CDR3 holds 15 amino acids, cysteine through phenylalanine. The CDR3 DNA has 45 bases and is translated from base 1.

The V and J genes are TRBV5-1 and TRBJ2-5, with no confidently assigned D gene. Sequencing was done on a sample of blood. The receptor comes from a man aged 25 to 40 with Graves' ophthalmopathy. The sequenced DNA is TGCGCCAGCAGCTTGGTAATCCCAGCACAAGAGACCCAGTACTTC. Its coded protein is CASSLVIPAQETQYF.